This T cell receptor beta chain derives from a study of radiotherapy plus CTLA-4 blockade in lung cancer. For the study at large: Among enrolled patients, less than 20% responded and about 30% achieved disease control.

Sequenced by immunoSEQ multiplex PCR; TCRdb stores in-frame clones only, minus some. The sample carries tens of thousands of clones, about 85% recorded once. Notes on the study in general: The authors reported that early blood T cell clone dynamics, with interferon-beta, best predicted response. Peripheral blood showed expansion of tumor-derived TCR clones after radiotherapy and ipilimumab.

For this clone: No antigen is known for it.

Chemo-refractory metastatic non-small-cell lung cancer patients were treated with focal radiation plus CTLA-4 blockade with ipilimumab. The CDR3 consists of 11 residues. In germline, CDR1 is ENHRY, CDR2 SYGVKD. Trimming pared 10 bases from V and 4 bases from J, leaving 9 bases between. The sequence derives from a human donor with non-small cell lung cancer who had a complete response to radiotherapy plus ipilimumab. The rearrangement joins TRBV10-3 to TRBJ2-3; D uncertain. This sample comprised peripheral blood, obtained from a patient treated with radiotherapy plus ipilimumab. DNA for the CDR3: TGTGCCACGGAAGCGTCAGATACGCAGTATTTT. Protein: CATEASDTQYF.